Below are 21 T cell receptor beta chains sequenced from a single sample in a study of T cells after yellow fever vaccination. TCRdb analysed the 5' RACE reads with MiXCR anew, one entry per CDR3 protein. This sample has approximately 120,000 distinct CDR3 sequences, with about 16% found just once. Sequenced material: CD8+ T cells sorted from PBMCs, taken 5 days after the yellow fever booster vaccination. The origin of the receptors is a young man who received the YFV17D yellow fever vaccine.

This clonotype was observed a handful of times. This chain links TRBV4-3 with TRBJ2-2; D is possibly TRBD1 (6 bases). Looked up from germline, CDR1 is LGHNA and CDR2 is YSLEER. The CDR3 totals 17 residues. V dropped 0 bases and J dropped 1 base, with 12 bases sitting between them. CDR3 DNA sequence: TGCGCCAGCAGCCAAGAACAGGGAATAAGGAACACCGGGGAGCTGTTTTTT. Its translation: CASSQEQGIRNTGELFF.

This rearrangement joins TRBV6-2 or TRBV6-3 to TRBJ1-2; the D is unclear. CDR1 and CDR2 (germline): MNHEY, SVGEGT. The ends were cut back, 11 bases at V and 4 bases at J, with 8 bases in the middle. This CDR3 has 10 amino acids. In DNA form, the CDR3 reads TGTGCCGCCTGGGGCTATGGCTACACCTTC. Translation: CAAWGYGYTF.

V is TRBV7-9 and J is TRBJ2-6; D gene ambiguous. The V end lost 4 bases, the J end lost 0 bases, and 10 bases lay between the germline ends. Germline CDR1 is SEHNR and CDR2 is FQNEAQ (reference sequence). The CDR3 is 16 amino acids. The CDR3 loop is CASSSLFRSGANVLTF. The DNA for the CDR3 is TGTGCCAGCAGCTCCCTGTTCCGCTCTGGGGCCAACGTCCTGACTTTC.

This clonotype appeared a few times. The V call is TRBV7-9, the J call TRBJ1-2, with 7 positions matching TRBD1. Germline CDR1 and CDR2: SEHNR and FQNEAQ (reference sequence). The CDR3 is 16 amino acids. With V trimmed by 1 base and J by 2 bases, 7 bases remained unmatched. The CDR3 DNA follows: TGTGCCAGCAGCTTAGTTGGCGCGGGACAGAACTATGGCTACACCTTC. Its translation is CASSLVGAGQNYGYTF.

The chain carries TRBV20-1 and TRBJ2-7; D possibly matches TRBD1 or TRBD2 (5 bases each). Germline CDR1 reads DFQATT; CDR2 reads SNEGSKA (reference sequence). V was pared by 7 bases and J by 0 bases, with 16 bases between. CDR3 length: 14 residues. CDR3 sequence reads: CSVNGDQSSYEQYV. The DNA for the CDR3 is TGCAGTGTTAACGGGGACCAAAGCTCCTACGAGCAGTACGTC.

In this sample, this clonotype turned up a few times. The J gene is TRBJ1-2, the V gene TRBV12-3 or TRBV12-4, with D possibly being TRBD1 (6 bases). Trimming cost V 5 bases and J 2 bases, with 12 bases left between them. The CDR3 sequence is 14 residues long. CDR3 nucleotides: TGTGCCAGCAGTCCACGGACAGAGAACTATGGCTACACCTTC. Protein: CASSPRTENYGYTF.

This rearrangement joins TRBV15 to TRBJ1-5; no clear D gene. Germline V gene lookup returns CDR1 LNHNV and CDR2 YYDKDF (reference sequence). The CDR3 is made up of 14 amino acids. V lost 4 bases and J lost 3, with 10 bases in between. The CDR3 loop is CATSTVILNQPQHF. For the CDR3, the DNA is TGTGCCACCAGCACCGTGATACTCAATCAGCCCCAGCATTTT. Full variable domain (outside the CDR3, taken from reference TRBV15 and TRBJ1-5): DAMVIQNPRYQVTQFGKPVTLSCSQTLNHNVMYWYQQKSSQAPKLLFHYYDKDFNNEADTPDNFQSRRPNTSFCFLDIRSPGLGDTAMYLCATSTVILNQPQHFGDGTRLSIL.

The rearrangement uses TRBV10-3 and TRBJ1-2; D gene uncertain. The CDR3 extends over 14 amino acids. Germline values: CDR1 ENHRY, CDR2 SYGVKD. V gave up 2 bases and J gave up 8 bases, with 15 bases separating them. The CDR3 coding sequence is TGTGCCATCAGTGAGGTAGGGAGGATCTACGGCTACACCTTC. This translates into CAISEVGRIYGYTF.

The CDR3 region is CASSAEPGLRQETQYF. The CDR3 DNA follows: TGTGCCAGCAGCGCAGAACCGGGACTGAGACAAGAGACCCAGTACTTC. The V gene is TRBV13, the J gene TRBJ2-5; TRBD2 is a possible D gene (6 bases). This CDR3 is 16 amino acids long. From germline, CDR1 is PRHDT and CDR2 FYEKMQ (reference sequence). The V end was cut by 5 bases, the J end by 2 bases, with 18 bases between.

This clonotype was seen a handful of times. The gene calls are TRBV6-5 and TRBJ1-5; TRBD1 might be the D (5 bases). This CDR3 comprises 15 residues. V lost 0 bases and J 0 bases, leaving 6 bases between the germline ends. The V gene's germline CDR1 is MNHEY and CDR2 SVGAGI. For the CDR3, the DNA is TGTGCCAGCAGTTACTCGGGGGGTAGCAATCAGCCCCAGCATTTT. It is translated as CASSYSGGSNQPQHF.

Here the CDR3 DNA reads TGCGCCAGCAGCCAAGTGGTCCAGGTTCGGCAAAAACTGTTTTTT. It yields the protein CASSQVVQVRQKLFF. The rearrangement links TRBV4-1 to TRBJ1-4, with D unclear. Germline V gene lookup returns CDR1 MGHRA and CDR2 YSYEKL. There are 15 residues in the CDR3. Trimming shortened V by 1 base and J by 9 bases, and 15 bases separated the two germline ends.

This clonotype was detected a few times. The CDR3, as DNA: TGTGCCAGTAGTGATTCCACCGGGACAGGTCAGTTCTTC. Its protein is CASSDSTGTGQFF. This chain links TRBV19 with TRBJ2-1, with 8 bases lining up with TRBD1. V trimming: 5 bases; J trimming: 13 bases; junction bases outside the gene matches: 10. Germline assignment: CDR1 LNHDA and CDR2 SQIVND (reference sequence). The CDR3 is 13 residues long.

The chain joins TRBV9 to TRBJ1-2; possibly TRBD1 for D (6 bases). In germline, CDR1 is SGDLS, CDR2 YYNGEE. Trimming stripped 4 bases from V and 8 bases from J, with 24 bases between. This CDR3 comprises 16 residues. CDR3 loop: CASSSYRGAALIGYTF. The CDR3, as DNA: TGTGCCAGCAGCTCATACCGGGGGGCTGCCCTGATAGGCTACACCTTC.

This clonotype has at least ten counts. The rearrangement links TRBV5-1 to TRBJ2-7; maybe TRBD2 (6 bases). V lost 1 base and J 7 bases, leaving 12 bases between the germline ends. This CDR3 comprises 13 residues. Per germline, CDR1 SGHRS and CDR2 YFSETQ. The CDR3 DNA sequence: TGCGCCAGCAGCTTGCTCTACGGACTAGAGCAGTACGTC. This gives the protein CASSLLYGLEQYV.

The V and J genes are TRBV15 and TRBJ1-5; 7 bases line up with TRBD1. The CDR3 loop spans 15 amino acids. Losses at the gene ends were 5 bases for V and 3 bases for J; bases not matched to a gene: 7. Germline V gene lookup returns CDR1 LNHNV and CDR2 YYDKDF (reference sequence). CDR3 loop: CATSPGDRPNQPQHF. CDR3 bases: TGTGCCACCAGCCCGGGGGACAGACCCAATCAGCCCCAGCATTTT. The full variable domain, rest sourced from reference TRBV15 and TRBJ1-5, is DAMVIQNPRYQVTQFGKPVTLSCSQTLNHNVMYWYQQKSSQAPKLLFHYYDKDFNNEADTPDNFQSRRPNTSFCFLDIRSPGLGDTAMYLCATSPGDRPNQPQHFGDGTRLSIL.

This clonotype was counted only a few times. The chain joins TRBV20-1 to TRBJ2-1; a possible D gene is TRBD2 (6 bases). CDR3 size: 15 residues. V was shortened by 5 bases and J by 2 bases, with 16 bases between the two germline ends. Germline CDR1 is DFQATT and CDR2 is SNEGSKA (reference sequence). The CDR3 coding sequence is TGCAGTGCTGACGATCTAGCGACCCCCTACAATGAGCAGTTCTTC. This encodes CSADDLATPYNEQFF.

The chain employs TRBV12-3 or TRBV12-4 and TRBJ1-2; no clear D gene. This CDR3 is 13 amino acids long. The ends were cut back, 1 base at V and 3 bases at J, with 6 bases in the middle. CDR3 sequence: CASSLDGYYGYTF. Here the CDR3 DNA reads TGTGCCAGCAGTTTAGACGGGTACTATGGCTACACCTTC.

This clonotype was detected only a few times. The chain uses TRBV4-1 and TRBJ1-2, with 8 bases that match TRBD1. J was trimmed by 2 bases and V by 8 bases; bases with no gene match: 10. The V gene's germline CDR1 is MGHRA and CDR2 YSYEKL. This CDR3 has 15 residues. The CDR3: CASDLGQGLNYGYTF. CDR3 nucleotides: TGCGCCAGCGACCTCGGACAGGGTTTAAACTATGGCTACACCTTC.

This chain joins TRBV11-2 and TRBJ1-4, with 12 bases matching TRBD1. After removal of 5 bases from V and 8 bases from J, the junction contained 12 bases not matched to a gene. The CDR3 spans 17 residues. Germline-derived CDR1 and CDR2 are SGHAT and FQNNGV. The DNA of the CDR3 is TGTGCCAGCAGCCTAAGTCCCGGGACAGGGGGCAACGAAAAACTGTTTTTT. Translation: CASSLSPGTGGNEKLFF.

The chain couples TRBV6-1 to TRBJ1-5, with D perhaps TRBD1 (5 bases). The CDR3 is 18 residues long. V shed 2 bases and J shed 2 bases, with 19 bases lying between them. In germline, CDR1 is MNHNS, CDR2 SASEGT. CDR3 nucleotides: TGTGCCAGCAGTGAATACGGGTGGCAGGGTCGGCGCAATCAGCCCCAGCATTTT. Its translation: CASSEYGWQGRRNQPQHF.

This chain joins TRBV7-2 and TRBJ2-3; no clear D gene. Per germline, CDR1 SGHTA and CDR2 FQGNSA. This CDR3 has 11 amino acids. V lost 5 bases and J 6 bases, leaving 6 bases between the germline ends. The CDR3 sequence: CASSAPDTQYF. The CDR3 DNA reads TGTGCCAGCAGCGCGCCGGATACGCAGTATTTT.